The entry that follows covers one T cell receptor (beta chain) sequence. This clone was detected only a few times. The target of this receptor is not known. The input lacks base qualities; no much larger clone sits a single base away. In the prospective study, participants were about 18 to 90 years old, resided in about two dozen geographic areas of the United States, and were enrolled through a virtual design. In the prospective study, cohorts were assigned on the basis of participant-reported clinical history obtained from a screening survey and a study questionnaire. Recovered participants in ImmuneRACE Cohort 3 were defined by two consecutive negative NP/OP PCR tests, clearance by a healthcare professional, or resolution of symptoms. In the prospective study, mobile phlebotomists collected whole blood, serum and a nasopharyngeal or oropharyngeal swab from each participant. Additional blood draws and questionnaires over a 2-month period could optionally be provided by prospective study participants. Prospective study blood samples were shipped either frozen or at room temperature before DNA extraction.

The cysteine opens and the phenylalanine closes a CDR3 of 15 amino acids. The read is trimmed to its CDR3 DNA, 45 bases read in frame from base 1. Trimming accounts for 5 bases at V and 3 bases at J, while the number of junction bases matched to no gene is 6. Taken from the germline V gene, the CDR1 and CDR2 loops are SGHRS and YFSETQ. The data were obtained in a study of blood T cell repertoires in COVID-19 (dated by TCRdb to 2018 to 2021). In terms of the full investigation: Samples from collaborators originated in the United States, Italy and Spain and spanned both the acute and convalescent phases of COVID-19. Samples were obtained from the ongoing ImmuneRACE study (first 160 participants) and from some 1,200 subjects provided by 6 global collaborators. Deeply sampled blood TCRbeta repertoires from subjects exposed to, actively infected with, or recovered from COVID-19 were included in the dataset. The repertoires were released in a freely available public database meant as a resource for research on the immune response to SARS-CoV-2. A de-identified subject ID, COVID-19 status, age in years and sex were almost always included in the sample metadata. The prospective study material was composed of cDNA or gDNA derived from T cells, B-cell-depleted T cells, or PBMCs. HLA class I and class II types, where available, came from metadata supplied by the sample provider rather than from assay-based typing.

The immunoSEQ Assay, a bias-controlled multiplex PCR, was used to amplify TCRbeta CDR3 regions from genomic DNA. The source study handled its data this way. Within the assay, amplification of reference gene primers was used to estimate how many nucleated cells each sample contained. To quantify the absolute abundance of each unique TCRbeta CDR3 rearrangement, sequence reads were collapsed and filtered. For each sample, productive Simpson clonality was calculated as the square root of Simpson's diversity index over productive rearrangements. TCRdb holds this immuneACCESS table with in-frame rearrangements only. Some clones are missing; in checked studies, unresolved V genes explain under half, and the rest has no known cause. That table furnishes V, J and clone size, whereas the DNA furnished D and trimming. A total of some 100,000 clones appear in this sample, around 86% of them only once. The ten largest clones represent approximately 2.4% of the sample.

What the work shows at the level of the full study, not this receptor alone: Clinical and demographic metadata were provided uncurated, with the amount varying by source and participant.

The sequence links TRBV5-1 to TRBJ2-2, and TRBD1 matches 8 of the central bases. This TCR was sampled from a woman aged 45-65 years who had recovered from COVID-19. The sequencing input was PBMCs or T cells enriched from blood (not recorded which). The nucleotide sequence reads TGCGCCAGCAGGTTAACGACAGGGGACACCGGGGAGCTGTTTTTT. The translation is CASRLTTGDTGELFF.